These T cell receptor beta chains were read from a single sample in a study of T cells in Graves' hyperthyroidism and ophthalmopathy. TCRdb ran MiXCR on the multiplex PCR reads and lists one entry per CDR3 protein. The table includes 300,000 to 350,000 distinct CDR3 sequences, around 18% detected once. The source material was blood. The receptors stem from a middle-aged woman with Graves' ophthalmopathy. The CDR3 runs from the conserved cysteine through the conserved F or W. Each record gives: CDR3 protein, CDR3 DNA, J gene, D gene, clone size, V gene. The D gene is left open where the match is weak. Clone size appears in some rows only: once, few, many, or a class for an expanded clone.

CDR3aa: CASSQDRGGNSPLHF
CDR3nt: TGTGCCAGCAGCCAAGACAGGGGGGGAAATTCACCCCTCCACTTT
j_gene: TRBJ1-6
d_gene: TRBD1
abundance: .
v_gene: TRBV14

CDR3aa: CASSQASDRGYTF
CDR3nt: TGTGCCAGCAGCCAAGCCTCAGATCGGGGCTACACCTTC
j_gene: TRBJ1-2
d_gene: .
abundance: .
v_gene: TRBV4-2

CDR3aa: CSARPDGHYGYTF
CDR3nt: TGCAGTGCTCGCCCGGACGGACACTATGGCTACACCTTC
j_gene: TRBJ1-2
d_gene: .
abundance: many
v_gene: TRBV20-1

CDR3aa: CASSFSTGGNSPLHF
CDR3nt: TGTGCCAGCAGTTTTTCGACAGGGGGAAATTCACCCCTCCACTTT
j_gene: TRBJ1-6
d_gene: TRBD1
abundance: many
v_gene: TRBV12-3/TRBV12-4

CDR3aa: CASRDRGESGYTF
CDR3nt: TGTGCCAGCAGGGACAGGGGGGAGTCTGGCTACACCTTC
j_gene: TRBJ1-2
d_gene: TRBD1
abundance: .
v_gene: TRBV6-1

CDR3aa: CASGHAGGSSYEQYF
CDR3nt: TGTGCCAGCGGCCATGCCGGGGGGAGCTCCTACGAGCAGTACTTC
j_gene: TRBJ2-7
d_gene: TRBD2
abundance: many
v_gene: TRBV7-2

CDR3aa: CASSLSAAGTSVTETQYF
CDR3nt: TGCGCCAGCAGCTTATCCGCCGCTGGCACAAGTGTTACGGAGACCCAGTACTTC
j_gene: TRBJ2-5
d_gene: .
abundance: .
v_gene: TRBV5-1

CDR3aa: CSARDEPPGVETQYF
CDR3nt: TGCAGTGCTAGAGACGAACCCCCAGGGGTCGAGACCCAGTACTTC
j_gene: TRBJ2-5
d_gene: .
abundance: many
v_gene: TRBV20-1

CDR3aa: CASGEQGAGDGYTF
CDR3nt: TGTGCCAGCGGTGAACAGGGTGCTGGTGATGGCTACACCTTC
j_gene: TRBJ1-2
d_gene: .
abundance: .
v_gene: TRBV6-1

CDR3aa: CASSYNSGRAGEQYF
CDR3nt: TGTGCCAGCAGTTACAACAGCGGGAGGGCCGGAGAGCAGTACTTC
j_gene: TRBJ2-7
d_gene: TRBD2
abundance: .
v_gene: TRBV6-2/TRBV6-3

CDR3aa: CASSLSGQGGQPQHF
CDR3nt: TGTGCCAGCAGCTTAAGCGGACAGGGCGGACAGCCCCAGCATTTT
j_gene: TRBJ1-5
d_gene: TRBD1
abundance: few
v_gene: TRBV7-2

CDR3aa: CASSYKISNQPQHF
CDR3nt: TGTGCCAGCAGTTACAAGATTAGCAATCAGCCCCAGCATTTT
j_gene: TRBJ1-5
d_gene: .
abundance: many
v_gene: TRBV6-5

CDR3aa: CASSQDGSTIYF
CDR3nt: TGCGCCAGCAGCCAAGATGGGAGCACCATATATTTT
j_gene: TRBJ1-3
d_gene: .
abundance: many
v_gene: TRBV4-1

CDR3aa: CASGSSGTSTGELFF
CDR3nt: TGTGCCAGTGGGTCAAGCGGGACGTCCACCGGGGAGCTGTTTTTT
j_gene: TRBJ2-2
d_gene: TRBD2
abundance: many
v_gene: TRBV19

CDR3aa: CASSDEDPIFGYTF
CDR3nt: TGTGCCAGCAGTGATGAAGACCCGATCTTTGGCTACACCTTC
j_gene: TRBJ1-2
d_gene: .
abundance: .
v_gene: TRBV6-4

CDR3aa: CASSLWGQARQPQHF
CDR3nt: TGTGCCAGCAGCCTATGGGGGCAAGCTCGGCAGCCCCAGCATTTT
j_gene: TRBJ1-5
d_gene: .
abundance: many
v_gene: TRBV28

CDR3aa: CASSQLAGVGQETQYF
CDR3nt: TGTGCCAGCAGCCAACTAGCGGGAGTTGGGCAAGAGACCCAGTACTTC
j_gene: TRBJ2-5
d_gene: TRBD2
abundance: .
v_gene: TRBV4-2

CDR3aa: CASSLRVWRKQETQYF
CDR3nt: TGTGCCAGCAGTTTAAGGGTATGGCGAAAACAAGAGACCCAGTACTTC
j_gene: TRBJ2-5
d_gene: .
abundance: many
v_gene: TRBV28

CDR3aa: CASSLVSGSTEAFF
CDR3nt: TGTGCCAGCAGCTTAGTTTCGGGGAGCACTGAAGCTTTCTTT
j_gene: TRBJ1-1
d_gene: .
abundance: many
v_gene: TRBV7-3

CDR3aa: CSASWRTNTEAFF
CDR3nt: TGCAGTGCTAGCTGGCGGACGAACACTGAAGCTTTCTTT
j_gene: TRBJ1-1
d_gene: .
abundance: many
v_gene: TRBV20-1

CDR3aa: CASSYWTDQPQHF
CDR3nt: TGTGCCAGCAGTTACTGGACTGATCAGCCCCAGCATTTT
j_gene: TRBJ1-5
d_gene: .
abundance: many
v_gene: TRBV6-5

CDR3aa: CASSFSDLSGYKSYEQYF
CDR3nt: TGTGCCAGCAGTTTCTCAGACCTTAGCGGGTACAAATCCTACGAGCAGTACTTC
j_gene: TRBJ2-7
d_gene: TRBD2
abundance: few
v_gene: TRBV12-3/TRBV12-4

CDR3aa: CASSLNLQGYGYTF
CDR3nt: TGTGCCAGCAGTCTAAACTTACAGGGGTATGGCTACACCTTC
j_gene: TRBJ1-2
d_gene: TRBD1
abundance: .
v_gene: TRBV7-3

CDR3aa: CASRAEDRRLSSGNTIYF
CDR3nt: TGTGCCAGCAGAGCCGAGGATAGACGGCTAAGCTCTGGAAACACCATATATTTT
j_gene: TRBJ1-3
d_gene: .
abundance: many
v_gene: TRBV28

CDR3aa: CASKRTSGSIYEQYF
CDR3nt: TGTGCCAGCAAACGGACTAGCGGGAGTATCTACGAGCAGTACTTC
j_gene: TRBJ2-7
d_gene: TRBD2
abundance: .
v_gene: TRBV9

CDR3aa: CAWSPDRVGYTF
CDR3nt: TGTGCCTGGAGTCCCGACAGGGTGGGCTACACCTTC
j_gene: TRBJ1-2
d_gene: TRBD1
abundance: many
v_gene: TRBV30

CDR3aa: CASSARDRVSGEQYF
CDR3nt: TGTGCCAGCAGCGCCCGGGACAGGGTTTCTGGCGAGCAGTACTTC
j_gene: TRBJ2-7
d_gene: TRBD1
abundance: many
v_gene: TRBV7-2

CDR3aa: CATSRDSYGKKHSNQPQHF
CDR3nt: TGTGCCACCAGCAGAGATTCGTATGGAAAGAAGCATAGCAATCAGCCCCAGCATTTT
j_gene: TRBJ1-5
d_gene: .
abundance: many
v_gene: TRBV15

CDR3aa: CASTITGNGGNTIYF
CDR3nt: TGTGCCAGCACCATCACAGGGAATGGTGGAAACACCATATATTTT
j_gene: TRBJ1-3
d_gene: .
abundance: .
v_gene: TRBV12-3/TRBV12-4

CDR3aa: CASSELVARNIQYF
CDR3nt: TGTGCCAGCAGTGAACTGGTAGCAAGGAACATTCAGTACTTC
j_gene: TRBJ2-4
d_gene: .
abundance: .
v_gene: TRBV2

CDR3aa: CASSRNLGETQYF
CDR3nt: TGTGCCAGCAGTAGAAATTTGGGAGAGACCCAGTACTTC
j_gene: TRBJ2-5
d_gene: .
abundance: many
v_gene: TRBV2

CDR3aa: CASSQRQANTGELFF
CDR3nt: TGCGCCAGCAGCCAACGACAGGCGAACACCGGGGAGCTGTTTTTT
j_gene: TRBJ2-2
d_gene: .
abundance: .
v_gene: TRBV4-1

CDR3aa: CASGLAPGKWGQNIQYF
CDR3nt: TGTGCTAGTGGTTTGGCCCCGGGAAAATGGGGGCAAAACATTCAGTACTTC
j_gene: TRBJ2-4
d_gene: .
abundance: .
v_gene: TRBV12-5

CDR3aa: CAWKRVGDTEAFF
CDR3nt: TGTGCCTGGAAGAGAGTGGGGGACACTGAAGCTTTCTTT
j_gene: TRBJ1-1
d_gene: .
abundance: .
v_gene: TRBV30

CDR3aa: CAISETGTINLKETQYF
CDR3nt: TGTGCCATCAGTGAGACAGGGACGATAAACCTCAAGGAGACCCAGTACTTC
j_gene: TRBJ2-5
d_gene: .
abundance: many
v_gene: TRBV10-3

CDR3aa: CASRQPGTYSYEQYF
CDR3nt: TGTGCCAGCAGACAACCCGGGACGTACTCCTACGAGCAGTACTTC
j_gene: TRBJ2-7
d_gene: .
abundance: .
v_gene: TRBV6-2/TRBV6-3

CDR3aa: CASSLGTGGSEQYF
CDR3nt: TGTGCCAGCTCACTCGGGACGGGGGGGTCCGAGCAGTACTTC
j_gene: TRBJ2-7
d_gene: TRBD2
abundance: .
v_gene: TRBV18

CDR3aa: CASSYLTGEGYTF
CDR3nt: TGTGCCAGCAGTTACTTGACAGGTGAAGGCTACACCTTC
j_gene: TRBJ1-2
d_gene: .
abundance: many
v_gene: TRBV6-5

CDR3aa: CASSPGQAPYEQYF
CDR3nt: TGTGCCAGCTCACCGGGGCAGGCTCCCTACGAGCAGTACTTC
j_gene: TRBJ2-7
d_gene: .
abundance: many
v_gene: TRBV18

CDR3aa: CSARGGAGHNSPLHF
CDR3nt: TGCAGTGCTCGCGGAGGGGCAGGGCATAATTCACCCCTCCACTTT
j_gene: TRBJ1-6
d_gene: .
abundance: .
v_gene: TRBV20-1

CDR3aa: CSASGGQGQNYGYTF
CDR3nt: TGCAGTGCATCAGGGGGACAGGGCCAAAACTATGGCTACACCTTC
j_gene: TRBJ1-2
d_gene: TRBD1
abundance: many
v_gene: TRBV20-1

CDR3aa: CASSLVGLAGRGGEQYF
CDR3nt: TGTGCCAGCAGCTTGGTGGGACTAGCGGGACGAGGGGGGGAGCAGTACTTC
j_gene: TRBJ2-7
d_gene: TRBD2
abundance: few
v_gene: TRBV11-2

CDR3aa: CASSLVGLSYGYTF
CDR3nt: TGTGCCAGCAGCTTGGTGGGGCTAAGCTATGGCTACACCTTC
j_gene: TRBJ1-2
d_gene: .
abundance: many
v_gene: TRBV28

CDR3aa: CASQLGRNTGELFF
CDR3nt: TGTGCCAGCCAGCTGGGCCGAAACACCGGGGAGCTGTTTTTT
j_gene: TRBJ2-2
d_gene: .
abundance: .
v_gene: TRBV2

CDR3aa: CASRRNRGVNTEAFF
CDR3nt: TGTGCCAGCAGGAGGAACAGGGGCGTCAACACTGAAGCTTTCTTT
j_gene: TRBJ1-1
d_gene: TRBD1
abundance: few
v_gene: TRBV6-1

CDR3aa: CASSESRTPLSTGELFF
CDR3nt: TGCGCCAGCAGTGAGTCGCGAACCCCCCTCAGCACCGGGGAGCTGTTTTTT
j_gene: TRBJ2-2
d_gene: .
abundance: .
v_gene: TRBV10-2

CDR3aa: CASREIRAAETQYF
CDR3nt: TGTGCCAGCAGGGAGATCAGGGCCGCGGAGACCCAGTACTTC
j_gene: TRBJ2-5
d_gene: .
abundance: many
v_gene: TRBV2

CDR3aa: CASTYRTGGDEQYF
CDR3nt: TGTGCCAGCACTTACAGGACAGGGGGCGACGAGCAGTACTTC
j_gene: TRBJ2-7
d_gene: TRBD1
abundance: many
v_gene: TRBV6-5

CDR3aa: CASSPWDSASSGANVLTF
CDR3nt: TGTGCCAGCAGTCCGTGGGACAGTGCAAGCTCTGGGGCCAACGTCCTGACTTTC
j_gene: TRBJ2-6
d_gene: TRBD1
abundance: many
v_gene: TRBV28

CDR3aa: CASRSGAGQETQYF
CDR3nt: TGTGCCAGCCGTAGCGGGGCGGGACAAGAGACCCAGTACTTC
j_gene: TRBJ2-5
d_gene: TRBD2
abundance: once
v_gene: TRBV3-1

CDR3aa: CASSPRTGQSTQYF
CDR3nt: TGTGCCAGTAGCCCGCGGACAGGGCAGTCGACCCAGTACTTC
j_gene: TRBJ2-5
d_gene: TRBD1
abundance: many
v_gene: TRBV19